This T cell receptor (beta chain) stems from a study of regulatory T cells in long-lasting Graves disease. The V end was cut by 1 base, the J end by 0 bases, with 10 bases between. The CDR3 extends over 16 amino acids. Germline V gene sequence: CDR1 SGHDN, CDR2 FVKESK. Arm-PCR with iRepertoire HTBI primers amplified the CDR3 regions for these TCR beta libraries. TCRdb fed the multiplex PCR reads into MiXCR, producing one record per CDR3 protein. The sample has some 420,000 distinct CDR3 sequences, 22% seen once. Time point in this sample: persistent/refractory GD, antithyroid drugs over 5 years with positive TRAb. PBMC-derived RNA was used for the TCR library.

This chain connects TRBV14 to TRBJ2-1; D is ambiguous. Sequences were derived from peripheral blood mononuclear cells (PBMCs), sampled when the disease was refractory, from a patient treated with antithyroid drugs. The receptor was derived from a female donor with Graves disease. The CDR3 DNA is TGTGCCAGCAGCCAAGTTAGGCGGAGCTCCTACAATGAGCAGTTCTTC. Its translation is CASSQVRRSSYNEQFF.